This TCR beta chain emerged from a study of metastatic and nonmetastatic thyroid tumors. TCRdb redid the clone calls on the PCR reads using MiXCR. The table lists under 20,000 clones, 25% to 30% of them singletons. No patient received treatment before thyroid surgery. This clone has at least ten counts. The origin of this receptor is a female donor with papillary thyroid cancer or a benign thyroid nodule (not recorded which). Some clones in this sample may be carry-over from other donors' samples. Input material: blood.

CDR3 residues: CASSLEAEPGGDSPLHF. The CDR3 coding sequence is TGTGCCAGCAGCTTAGAGGCGGAACCGGGGGGTGATTCACCCCTCCACTTT. This chain links TRBV7-6 with TRBJ1-6; D is perhaps TRBD1 (5 bases). This CDR3 is built from 17 residues. Trimming removed 1 base at V and 8 bases at J, with 18 bases between. The V gene's germline CDR1 is SGHVS and CDR2 FNYEAQ.